This T cell receptor beta chain appears in the sequencing data of a study of blood T cell repertoires in COVID-19. Study-wide context: COVID-19 samples from acute and convalescent phases originated in the United States, Italy and Spain. In each case, the material was cDNA or gDNA derived from T cells, B-cell-depleted T cells, or PBMCs.

Participants classified as exposed had met a COVID-19 case within 2 weeks before study entry. Authors' methods: Estimation of nucleated cell counts was performed using reference gene primer amplification. Data came from immunoSEQ multiplex PCR; TCRdb stores just in-frame clones and leaves some out. V, J and clone size were drawn from that table, and D and trimming were deduced from the DNA. There are 200,000 to 250,000 clones in the sample; about 90% occur only once, and around 3.6% lies in the top ten. The ends were cut back, 3 bases at V and 5 bases at J, with 7 bases in the middle. The V gene's germline CDR1 is GTSNPN and CDR2 SVGIG (reference sequence). The CDR3 covers 11 residues.

The V and J genes are TRBV30 and TRBJ2-5; unclear D gene. Sample: PBMCs or T cells enriched from blood (not recorded which). This clonotype originated in a woman in her thirties who had been exposed to COVID-19. As DNA, the CDR3 is TGTGCCTGGAGGTTACGGGAGACCCAGTACTTC. It specifies CAWRLRETQYF.